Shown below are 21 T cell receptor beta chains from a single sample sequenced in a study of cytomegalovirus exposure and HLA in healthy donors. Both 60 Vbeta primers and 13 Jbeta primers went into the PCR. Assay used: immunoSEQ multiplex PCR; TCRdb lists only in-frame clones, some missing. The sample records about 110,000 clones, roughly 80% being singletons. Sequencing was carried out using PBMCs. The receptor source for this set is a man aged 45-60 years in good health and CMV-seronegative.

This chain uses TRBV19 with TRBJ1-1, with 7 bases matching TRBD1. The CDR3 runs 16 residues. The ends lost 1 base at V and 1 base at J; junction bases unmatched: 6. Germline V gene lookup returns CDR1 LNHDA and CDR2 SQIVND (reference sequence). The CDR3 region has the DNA TGTGCCAGTAGTATAGGGGGGAACAGGGGGAACACTGAAGCTTTCTTT. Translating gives CASSIGGNRGNTEAFF.

DNA for the CDR3: TGTGCCAGCAGTTCTCGCGGGGGGGCCTACGAGCAGTACTTC. This translates into CASSSRGGAYEQYF. V gene TRBV27 combines with J gene TRBJ2-7, with TRBD2 identical over 9 bases. This CDR3 has 14 residues. After removal of 4 bases from V and 2 bases from J, the junction contained 3 bases not matched to a gene. Per the germline V gene, CDR1 is MNHEY and CDR2 is SMNVEV (reference sequence).

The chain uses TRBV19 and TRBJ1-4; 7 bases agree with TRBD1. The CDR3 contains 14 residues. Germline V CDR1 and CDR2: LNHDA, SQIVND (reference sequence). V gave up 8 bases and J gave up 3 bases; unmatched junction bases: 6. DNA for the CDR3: TGTGCCAGTTCGCTCGGGACAGCTAATGAAAAACTGTTTTTT. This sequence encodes CASSLGTANEKLFF.

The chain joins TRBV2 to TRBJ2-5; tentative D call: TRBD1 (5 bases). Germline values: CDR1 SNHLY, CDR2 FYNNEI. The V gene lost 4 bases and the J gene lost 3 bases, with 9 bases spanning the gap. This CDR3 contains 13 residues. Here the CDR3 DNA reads TGTGCCAGCAGTGTCGGCAGGGAAGAGACCCAGTACTTC. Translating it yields CASSVGREETQYF.

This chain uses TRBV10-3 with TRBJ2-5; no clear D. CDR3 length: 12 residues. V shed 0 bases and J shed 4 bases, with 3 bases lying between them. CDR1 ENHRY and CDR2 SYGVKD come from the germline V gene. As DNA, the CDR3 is TGTGCCATCAGTGAGTCCGGAGAGACCCAGTACTTC. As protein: CAISESGETQYF.

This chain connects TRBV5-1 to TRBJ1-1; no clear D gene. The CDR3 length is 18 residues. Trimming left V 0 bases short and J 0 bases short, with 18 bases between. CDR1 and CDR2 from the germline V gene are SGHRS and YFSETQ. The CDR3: CASSLAATGGFMNTEAFF. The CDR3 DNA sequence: TGCGCCAGCAGCTTGGCGGCGACGGGAGGGTTCATGAACACTGAAGCTTTCTTT.

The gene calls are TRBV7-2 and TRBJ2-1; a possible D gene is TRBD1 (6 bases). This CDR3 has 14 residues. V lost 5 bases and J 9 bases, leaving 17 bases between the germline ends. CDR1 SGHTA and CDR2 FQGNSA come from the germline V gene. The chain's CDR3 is CASSPGGGRGEQFF. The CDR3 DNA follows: TGTGCCAGCAGCCCTGGTGGGGGCCGGGGTGAGCAGTTCTTC. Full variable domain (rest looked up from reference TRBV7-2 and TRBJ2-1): GAGVSQSPSNKVTEKGKDVELRCDPISGHTALYWYRQSLGQGLEFLIYFQGNSAPDKSGLPSDRFSAERTGGSVSTLTIQRTQQEDSAVYLCASSPGGGRGEQFFGPGTRLTVL.

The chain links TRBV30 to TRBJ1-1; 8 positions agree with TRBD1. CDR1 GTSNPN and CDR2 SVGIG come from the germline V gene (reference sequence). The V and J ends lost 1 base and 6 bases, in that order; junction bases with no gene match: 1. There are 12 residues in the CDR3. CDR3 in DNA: TGTGCCTGGAGTGCAGGGGGCCCTGAAGCTTTCTTT. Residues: CAWSAGGPEAFF.

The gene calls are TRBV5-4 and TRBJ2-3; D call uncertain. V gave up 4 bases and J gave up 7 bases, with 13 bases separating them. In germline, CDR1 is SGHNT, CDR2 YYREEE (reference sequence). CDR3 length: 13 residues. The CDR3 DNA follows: TGTGCCAGCAGCCCACAACAACTAAATACGCAGTATTTT. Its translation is CASSPQQLNTQYF. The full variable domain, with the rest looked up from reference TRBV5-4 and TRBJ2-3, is ETGVTQSPTHLIKTRGQQVTLRCSSQSGHNTVSWYQQALGQGPQFIFQYYREEENGRGNFPPRFSGLQFPNYSSELNVNALELDDSALYLCASSPQQLNTQYFGPGTRLTVL.

This CDR3 reads CASGWGLAGVKDTQYF. The CDR3 region has the DNA TGTGCTAGTGGTTGGGGACTAGCGGGGGTCAAAGATACGCAGTATTTT. The V gene is TRBV12-5, the J gene TRBJ2-3, with TRBD2 matching 14 bases. V shed 4 bases, J shed 5 bases, and the junction held 5 bases outside the gene matches. The CDR3 runs to 16 residues. The germline gives CDR1 LGHNT, CDR2 FRNRAP.

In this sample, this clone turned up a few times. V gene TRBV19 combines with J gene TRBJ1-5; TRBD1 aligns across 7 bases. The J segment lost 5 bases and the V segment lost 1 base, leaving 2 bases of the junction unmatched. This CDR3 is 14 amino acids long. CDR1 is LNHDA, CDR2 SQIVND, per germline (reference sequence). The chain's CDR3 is CASSIGQGYQPQHF. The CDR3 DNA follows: TGTGCCAGTAGTATAGGACAGGGCTATCAGCCCCAGCATTTT.

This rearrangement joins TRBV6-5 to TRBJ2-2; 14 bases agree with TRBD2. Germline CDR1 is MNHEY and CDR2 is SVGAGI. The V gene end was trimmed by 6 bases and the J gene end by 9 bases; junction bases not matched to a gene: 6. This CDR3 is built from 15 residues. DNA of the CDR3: TGTGCCAGCAGGAGGACTAGCGGGGGGTTGCGGGAGCTGTTTTTT. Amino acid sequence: CASRRTSGGLRELFF.

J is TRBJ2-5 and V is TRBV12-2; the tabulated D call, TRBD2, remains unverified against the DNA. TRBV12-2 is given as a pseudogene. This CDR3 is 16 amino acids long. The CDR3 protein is CASRLRLAGGQETQYF. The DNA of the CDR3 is TGTGCAAGTCGCTTAAGACTAGCGGGGGGCCAAGAGACCCAGTACTTC.

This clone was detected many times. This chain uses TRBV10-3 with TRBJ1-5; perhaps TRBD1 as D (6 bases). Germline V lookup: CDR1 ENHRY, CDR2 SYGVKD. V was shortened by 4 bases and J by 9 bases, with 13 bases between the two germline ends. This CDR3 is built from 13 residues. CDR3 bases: TGTGCCATCAGTGGGGGTTTGGGGGCGCCCCAGCATTTT. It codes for CAISGGLGAPQHF.

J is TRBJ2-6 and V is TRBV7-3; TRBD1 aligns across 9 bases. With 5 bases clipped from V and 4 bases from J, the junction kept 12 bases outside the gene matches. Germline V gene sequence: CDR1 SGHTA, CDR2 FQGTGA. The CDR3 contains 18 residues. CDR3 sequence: CASSAAGTGILGANVLTF. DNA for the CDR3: TGTGCCAGCAGCGCGGCCGGGACAGGGATCTTAGGGGCCAACGTCCTGACTTTC.

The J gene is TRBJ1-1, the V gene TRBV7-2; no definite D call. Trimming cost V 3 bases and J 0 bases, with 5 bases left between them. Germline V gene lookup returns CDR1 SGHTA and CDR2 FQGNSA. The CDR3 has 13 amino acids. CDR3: CASSFSMNTEAFF. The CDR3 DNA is TGTGCCAGCAGCTTTAGCATGAACACTGAAGCTTTCTTT.

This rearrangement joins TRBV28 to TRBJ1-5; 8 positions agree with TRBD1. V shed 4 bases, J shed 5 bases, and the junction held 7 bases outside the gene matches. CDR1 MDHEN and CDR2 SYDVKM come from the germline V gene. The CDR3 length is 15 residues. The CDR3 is CASSYSQGAHQPQHF. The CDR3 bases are TGTGCCAGCAGTTATTCCCAGGGGGCCCATCAGCCCCAGCATTTT.

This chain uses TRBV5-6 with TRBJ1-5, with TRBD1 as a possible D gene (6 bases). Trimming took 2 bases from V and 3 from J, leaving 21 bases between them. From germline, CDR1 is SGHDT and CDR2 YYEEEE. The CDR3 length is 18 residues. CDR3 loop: CASSFEGPRTVDNQPQHF. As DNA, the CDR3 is TGTGCCAGCAGCTTTGAGGGTCCGAGGACAGTCGACAATCAGCCCCAGCATTTT.

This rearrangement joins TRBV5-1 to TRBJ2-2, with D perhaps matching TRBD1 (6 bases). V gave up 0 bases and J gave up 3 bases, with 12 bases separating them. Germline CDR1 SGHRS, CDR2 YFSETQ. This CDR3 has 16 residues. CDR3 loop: CASSLAPGQDTGELFF. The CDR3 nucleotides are TGCGCCAGCAGCTTGGCACCGGGACAAGACACCGGGGAGCTGTTTTTT.

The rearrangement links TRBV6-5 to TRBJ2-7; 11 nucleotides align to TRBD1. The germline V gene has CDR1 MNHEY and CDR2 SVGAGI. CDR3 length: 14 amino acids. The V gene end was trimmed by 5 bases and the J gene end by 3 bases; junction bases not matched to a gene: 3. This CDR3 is CASSRGTGGYEQYV. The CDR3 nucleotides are TGTGCCAGCAGTCGCGGGACAGGGGGCTACGAGCAGTACGTC.

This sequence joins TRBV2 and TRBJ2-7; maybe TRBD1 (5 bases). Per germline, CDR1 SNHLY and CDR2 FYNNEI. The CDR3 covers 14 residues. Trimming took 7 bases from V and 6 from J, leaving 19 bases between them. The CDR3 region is CASKPDSRISEQYF. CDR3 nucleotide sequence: TGTGCCAGCAAACCAGACAGCCGCATCTCCGAGCAGTACTTC.